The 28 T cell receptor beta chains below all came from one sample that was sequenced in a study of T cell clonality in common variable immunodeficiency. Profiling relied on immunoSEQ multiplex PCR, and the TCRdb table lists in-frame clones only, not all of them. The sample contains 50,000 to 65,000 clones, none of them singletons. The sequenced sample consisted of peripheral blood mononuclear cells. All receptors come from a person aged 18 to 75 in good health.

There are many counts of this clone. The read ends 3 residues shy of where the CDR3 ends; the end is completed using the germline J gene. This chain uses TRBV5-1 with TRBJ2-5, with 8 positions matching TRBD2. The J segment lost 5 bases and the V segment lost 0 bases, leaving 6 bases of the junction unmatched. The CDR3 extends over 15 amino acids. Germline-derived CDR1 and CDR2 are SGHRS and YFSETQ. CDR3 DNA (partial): TGCGCCAGCAGCTTGGGTACTAGCGGAGGGGAGACC. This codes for CASSLGTSGGET. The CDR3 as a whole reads CASSLGTSGGETQYF.

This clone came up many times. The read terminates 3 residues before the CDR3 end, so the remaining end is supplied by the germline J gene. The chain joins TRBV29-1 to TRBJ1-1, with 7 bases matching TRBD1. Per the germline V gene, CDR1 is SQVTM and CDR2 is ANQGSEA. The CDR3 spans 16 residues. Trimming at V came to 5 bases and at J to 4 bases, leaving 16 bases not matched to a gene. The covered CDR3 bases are TGCAGCGTTCAATTGGGGGGAGGCCAGGGGGGCACTGAA. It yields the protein CSVQLGGGQGGTE. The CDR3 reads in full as CSVQLGGGQGGTEAFF.

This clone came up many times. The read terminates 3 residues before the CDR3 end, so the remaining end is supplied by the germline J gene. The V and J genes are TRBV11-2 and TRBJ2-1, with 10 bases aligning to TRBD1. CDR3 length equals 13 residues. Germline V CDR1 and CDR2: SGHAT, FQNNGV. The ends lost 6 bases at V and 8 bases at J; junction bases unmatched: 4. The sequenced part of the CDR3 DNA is TGTGCCAGCAGGACAGGGGGCTTCGATGAG. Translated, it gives CASRTGGFDE. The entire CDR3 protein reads CASRTGGFDEQFF.

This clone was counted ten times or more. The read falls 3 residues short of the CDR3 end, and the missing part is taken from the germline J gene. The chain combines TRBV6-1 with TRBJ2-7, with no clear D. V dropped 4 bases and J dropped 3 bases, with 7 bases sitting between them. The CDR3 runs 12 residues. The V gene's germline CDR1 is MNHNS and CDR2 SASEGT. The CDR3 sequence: CASSVQIYEQYF. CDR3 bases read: TGTGCCAGCAGTGTGCAGATCTACGAG.

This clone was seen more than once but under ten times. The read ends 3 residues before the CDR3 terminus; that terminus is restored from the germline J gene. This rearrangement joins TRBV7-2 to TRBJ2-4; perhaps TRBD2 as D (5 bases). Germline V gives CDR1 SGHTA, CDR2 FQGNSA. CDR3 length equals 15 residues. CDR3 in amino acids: CASSLAESGGSGQYF. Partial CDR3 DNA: TGTGCCAGCAGCTTAGCAGAGTCTGGTGGGAGCGGT. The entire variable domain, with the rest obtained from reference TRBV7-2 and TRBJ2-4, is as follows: GAGVSQSPSNKVTEKGKDVELRCDPISGHTALYWYRQSLGQGLEFLIYFQGNSAPDKSGLPSDRFSAERTGGSVSTLTIQRTQQEDSAVYLCASSLAESGGSGQYFGAGTRLSVL.

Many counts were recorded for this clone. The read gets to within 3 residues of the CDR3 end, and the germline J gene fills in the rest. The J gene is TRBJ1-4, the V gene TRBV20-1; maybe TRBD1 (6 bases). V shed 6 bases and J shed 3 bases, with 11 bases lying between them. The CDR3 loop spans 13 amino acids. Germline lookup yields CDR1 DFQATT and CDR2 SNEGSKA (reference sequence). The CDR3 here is CSAREGANEKLFF. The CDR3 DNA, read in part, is TGCAGTGCGCGGGAGGGGGCTAATGAAAAA.

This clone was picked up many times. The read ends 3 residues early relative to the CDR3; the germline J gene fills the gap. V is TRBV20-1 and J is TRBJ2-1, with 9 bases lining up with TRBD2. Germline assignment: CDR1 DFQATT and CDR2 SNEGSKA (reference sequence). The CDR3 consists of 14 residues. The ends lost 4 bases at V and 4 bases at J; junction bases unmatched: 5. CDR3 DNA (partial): TGCAGTGCTATAGCGGGGGCCCTTTACAATGAG. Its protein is CSAIAGALYNE. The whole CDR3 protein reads CSAIAGALYNEQFF.

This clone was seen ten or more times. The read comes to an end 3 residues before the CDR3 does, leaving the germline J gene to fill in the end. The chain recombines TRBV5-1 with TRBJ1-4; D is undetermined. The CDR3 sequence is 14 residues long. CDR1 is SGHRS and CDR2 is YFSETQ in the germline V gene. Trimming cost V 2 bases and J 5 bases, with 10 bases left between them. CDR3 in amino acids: CASSFGMSNEKLFF. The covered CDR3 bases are TGCGCCAGCAGCTTCGGTATGTCAAATGAAAAA.

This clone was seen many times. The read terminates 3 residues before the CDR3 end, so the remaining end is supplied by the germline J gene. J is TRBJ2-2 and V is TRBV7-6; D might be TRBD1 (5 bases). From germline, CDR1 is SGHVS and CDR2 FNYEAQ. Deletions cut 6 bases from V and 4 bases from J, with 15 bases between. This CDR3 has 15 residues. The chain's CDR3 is CASRLTPGSTGELFF. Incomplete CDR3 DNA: TGTGCCAGCAGATTAACCCCAGGGTCCACCGGGGAG.

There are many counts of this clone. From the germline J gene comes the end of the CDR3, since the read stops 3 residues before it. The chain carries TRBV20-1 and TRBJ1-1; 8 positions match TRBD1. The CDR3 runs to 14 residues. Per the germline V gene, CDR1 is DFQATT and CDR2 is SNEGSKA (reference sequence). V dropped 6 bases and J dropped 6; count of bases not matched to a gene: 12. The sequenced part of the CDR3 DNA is TGCAGTGCCCCTCCCCCCCAGGGGGCATCTGAA. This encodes CSAPPPQGASE. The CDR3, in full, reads CSAPPPQGASEAFF.

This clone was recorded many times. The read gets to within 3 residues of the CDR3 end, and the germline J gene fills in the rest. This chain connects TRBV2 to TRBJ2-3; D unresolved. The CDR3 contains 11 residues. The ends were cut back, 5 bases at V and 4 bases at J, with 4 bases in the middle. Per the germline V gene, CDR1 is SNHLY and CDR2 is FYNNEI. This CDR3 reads CASSYADTQYF. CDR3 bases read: TGTGCCAGCAGTTATGCAGATACG.

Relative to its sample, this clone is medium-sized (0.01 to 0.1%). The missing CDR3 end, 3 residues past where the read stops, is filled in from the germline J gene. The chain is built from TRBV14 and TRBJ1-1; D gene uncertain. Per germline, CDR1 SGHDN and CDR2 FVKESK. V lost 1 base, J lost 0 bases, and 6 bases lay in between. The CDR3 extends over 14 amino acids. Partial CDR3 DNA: TGTGCCAGCAGCCAAGGGCGGATGAACACTGAA. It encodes CASSQGRMNTE. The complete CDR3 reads CASSQGRMNTEAFF.

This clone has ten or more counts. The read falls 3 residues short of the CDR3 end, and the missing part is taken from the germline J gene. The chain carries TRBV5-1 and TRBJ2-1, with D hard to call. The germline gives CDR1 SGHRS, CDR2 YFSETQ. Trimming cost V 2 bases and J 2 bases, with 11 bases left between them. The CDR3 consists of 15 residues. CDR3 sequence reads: CASSFVPGTYNEQFF. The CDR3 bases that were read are TGCGCCAGCAGCTTCGTACCAGGCACCTACAATGAG.

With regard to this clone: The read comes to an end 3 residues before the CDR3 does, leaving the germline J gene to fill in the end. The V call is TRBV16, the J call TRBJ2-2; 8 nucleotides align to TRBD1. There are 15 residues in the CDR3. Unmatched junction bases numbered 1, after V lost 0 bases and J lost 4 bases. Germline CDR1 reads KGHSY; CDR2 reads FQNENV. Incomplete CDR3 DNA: TGTGCCAGCAGCCAATCCGACAGGGGCACCGGGGAG. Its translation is CASSQSDRGTGE. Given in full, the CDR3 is CASSQSDRGTGELFF.

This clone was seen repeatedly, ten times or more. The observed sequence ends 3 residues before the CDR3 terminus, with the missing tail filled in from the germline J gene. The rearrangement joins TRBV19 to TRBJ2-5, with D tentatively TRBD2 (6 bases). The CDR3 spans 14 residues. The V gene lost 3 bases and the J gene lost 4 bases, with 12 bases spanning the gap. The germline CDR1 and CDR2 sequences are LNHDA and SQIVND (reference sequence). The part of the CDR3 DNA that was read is TGTGCCAGTAGTATTACGGCTAGCGCAGAGACC. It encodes CASSITASAET. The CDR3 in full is CASSITASAETQYF.

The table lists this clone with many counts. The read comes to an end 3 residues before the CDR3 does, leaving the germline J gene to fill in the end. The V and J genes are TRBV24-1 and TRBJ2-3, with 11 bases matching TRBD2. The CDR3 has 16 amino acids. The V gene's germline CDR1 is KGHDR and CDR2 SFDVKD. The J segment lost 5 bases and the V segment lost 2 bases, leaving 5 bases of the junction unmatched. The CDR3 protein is CATSDSLTSGGDTQYF. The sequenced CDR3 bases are TGTGCCACCAGTGATTCGCTTACTAGCGGGGGAGATACG.

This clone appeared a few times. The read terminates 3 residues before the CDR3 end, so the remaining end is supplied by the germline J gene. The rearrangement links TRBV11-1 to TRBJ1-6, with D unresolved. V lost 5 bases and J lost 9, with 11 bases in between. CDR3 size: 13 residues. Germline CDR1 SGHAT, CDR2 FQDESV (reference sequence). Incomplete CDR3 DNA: TGTGCCAGCAGCCGTATGAGAGGTTCACCC. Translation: CASSRMRGSP. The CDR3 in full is CASSRMRGSPLHF.

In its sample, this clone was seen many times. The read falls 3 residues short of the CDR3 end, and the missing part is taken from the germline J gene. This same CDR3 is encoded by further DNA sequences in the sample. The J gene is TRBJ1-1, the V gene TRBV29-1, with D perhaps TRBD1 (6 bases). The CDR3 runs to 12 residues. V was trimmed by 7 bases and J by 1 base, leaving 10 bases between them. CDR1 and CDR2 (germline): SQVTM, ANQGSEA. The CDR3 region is CSGDIGNTEAFF. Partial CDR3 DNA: TGCAGCGGGGACATCGGGAACACTGAA.

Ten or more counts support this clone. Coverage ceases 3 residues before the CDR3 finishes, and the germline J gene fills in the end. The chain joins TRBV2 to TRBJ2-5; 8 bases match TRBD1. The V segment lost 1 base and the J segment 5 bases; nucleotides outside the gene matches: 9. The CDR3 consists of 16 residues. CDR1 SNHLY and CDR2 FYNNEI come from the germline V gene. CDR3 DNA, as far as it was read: TGTGCCAGCAGTGAAGGGGGAACAGGGGGTTGGGAGACC. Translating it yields CASSEGGTGGWET. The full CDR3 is CASSEGGTGGWETQYF.

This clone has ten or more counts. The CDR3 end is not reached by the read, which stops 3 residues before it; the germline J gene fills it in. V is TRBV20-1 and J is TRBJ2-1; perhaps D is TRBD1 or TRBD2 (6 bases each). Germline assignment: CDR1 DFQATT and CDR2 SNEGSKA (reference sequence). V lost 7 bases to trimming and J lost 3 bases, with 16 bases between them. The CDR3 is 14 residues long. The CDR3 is CSVRGASGYNEQFF. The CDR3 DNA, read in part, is TGCAGTGTTAGGGGGGCCAGCGGCTACAATGAG.

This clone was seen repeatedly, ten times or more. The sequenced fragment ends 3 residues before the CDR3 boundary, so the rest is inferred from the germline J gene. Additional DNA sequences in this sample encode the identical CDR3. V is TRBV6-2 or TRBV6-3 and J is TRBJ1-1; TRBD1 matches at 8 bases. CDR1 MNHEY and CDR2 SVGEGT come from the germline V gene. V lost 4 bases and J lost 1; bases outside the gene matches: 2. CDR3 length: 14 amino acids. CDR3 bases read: TGTGCCAGCAGTTTCGGGACAGGGAACACTGAA. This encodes CASSFGTGNTE. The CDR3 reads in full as CASSFGTGNTEAFF.

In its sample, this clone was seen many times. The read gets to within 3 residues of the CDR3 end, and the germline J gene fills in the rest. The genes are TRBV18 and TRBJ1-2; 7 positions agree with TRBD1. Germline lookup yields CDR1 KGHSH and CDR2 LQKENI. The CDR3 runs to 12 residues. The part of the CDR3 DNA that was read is TGTGCCAGCTCAAAGACAGGGAACGGC. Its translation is CASSKTGNG. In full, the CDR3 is CASSKTGNGYTF.

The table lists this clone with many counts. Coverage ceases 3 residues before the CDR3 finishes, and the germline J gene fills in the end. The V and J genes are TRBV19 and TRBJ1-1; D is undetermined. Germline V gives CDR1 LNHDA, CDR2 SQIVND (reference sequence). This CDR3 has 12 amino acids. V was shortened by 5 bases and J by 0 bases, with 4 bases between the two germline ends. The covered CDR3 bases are TGTGCCAGTAGTCTACTGAACACTGAA. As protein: CASSLLNTE. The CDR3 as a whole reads CASSLLNTEAFF. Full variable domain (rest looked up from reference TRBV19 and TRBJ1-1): DGGITQSPKYLFRKEGQNVTLSCEQNLNHDAMYWYRQDPGQGLRLIYYSQIVNDFQKGDIAEGYSVSREKKESFPLTVTSAQKNPTAFYLCASSLLNTEAFFGQGTRLTVV.

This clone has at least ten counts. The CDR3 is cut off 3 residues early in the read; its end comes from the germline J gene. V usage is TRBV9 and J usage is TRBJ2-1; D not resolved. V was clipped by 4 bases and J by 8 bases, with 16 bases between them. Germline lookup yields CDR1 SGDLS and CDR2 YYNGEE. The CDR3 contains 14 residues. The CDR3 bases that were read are TGTGCCAGCAGCCAAAGACCCGCGGTCCATGAG. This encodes CASSQRPAVHE. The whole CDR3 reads CASSQRPAVHEQFF.

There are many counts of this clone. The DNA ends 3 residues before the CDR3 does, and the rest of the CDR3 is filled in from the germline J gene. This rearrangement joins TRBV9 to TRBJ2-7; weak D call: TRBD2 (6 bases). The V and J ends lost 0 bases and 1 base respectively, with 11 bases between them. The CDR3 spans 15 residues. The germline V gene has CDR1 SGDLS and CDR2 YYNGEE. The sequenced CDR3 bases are TGTGCCAGCAGCGTAGCGGGGGTTGGGTCCTACGAG. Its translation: CASSVAGVGSYE. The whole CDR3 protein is CASSVAGVGSYEQYF.

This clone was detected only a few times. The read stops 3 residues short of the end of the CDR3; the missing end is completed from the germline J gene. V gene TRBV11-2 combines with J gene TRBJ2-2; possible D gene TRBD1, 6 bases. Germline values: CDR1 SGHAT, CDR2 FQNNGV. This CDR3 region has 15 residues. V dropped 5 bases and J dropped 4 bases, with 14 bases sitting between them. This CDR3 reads CASSHRTEGTGELFF. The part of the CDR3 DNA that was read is TGTGCCAGCAGCCACCGGACAGAGGGCACCGGGGAG.

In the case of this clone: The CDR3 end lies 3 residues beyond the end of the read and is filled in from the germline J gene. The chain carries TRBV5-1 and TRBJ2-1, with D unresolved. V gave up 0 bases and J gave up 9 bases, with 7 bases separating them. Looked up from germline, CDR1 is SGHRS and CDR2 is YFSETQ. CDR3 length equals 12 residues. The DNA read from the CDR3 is TGCGCCAGCAGCTTGGATTTTAGTGAG. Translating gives CASSLDFSE. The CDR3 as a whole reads CASSLDFSEQFF.

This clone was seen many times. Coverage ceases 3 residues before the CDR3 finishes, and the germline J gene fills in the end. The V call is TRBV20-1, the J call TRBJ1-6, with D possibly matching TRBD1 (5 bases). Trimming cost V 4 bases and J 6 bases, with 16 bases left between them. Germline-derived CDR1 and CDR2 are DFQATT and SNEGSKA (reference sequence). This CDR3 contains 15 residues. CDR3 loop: CSATGGEGANSPLHF. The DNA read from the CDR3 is TGCAGTGCTACGGGGGGAGAAGGGGCTAATTCACCC.